This T cell receptor beta chain was recovered during a study of CD8+CD57+ T cells in acquired aplastic anemia. Study-wide points: Statistical testing detected no significant gap in CD8+ Simpson's diversity between patients and controls. Patients and controls shared roughly 31 CD8+ CDR3 sequences, highly expressed in patients.

Genomic DNA provided the template from which TCR beta VDJ and CDR3 profiles were obtained. TCRdb reprocessed the reads with MiXCR, giving one entry per CDR3 protein. The data contain about 98,000 distinct CDR3 sequences, around 68% of them singletons. About this clonotype: Its antigen is currently unknown.

Germline-derived CDR1 and CDR2 are DFQATT and SNEGSKA (reference sequence). The CDR3 covers 14 residues. V was clipped by 6 bases and J by 7 bases, with 19 bases between them. Sequencing involved patients with CD8+CD57+ cell expansion previously shown by flow cytometry. J is TRBJ2-1 and V is TRBV20-1, with D perhaps assigned TRBD1 or TRBD2 (6 bases each). Sequenced sample: sorted CD4+, CD8+, or CD8+CD57+ T cells (not recorded which) from PBMCs. This sequence was found in a human donor with aplastic anemia. The CDR3 loop is CSASEGGEGNEQFF. DNA for the CDR3: TGCAGTGCCTCGGAGGGGGGCGAGGGGAATGAGCAGTTCTTC.